What follows are 8 T cell receptor beta chains derived from one specimen sequenced in a study of CD8 T cells in Susac syndrome (dated by TCRdb to about 2019). Receptor amplification or capture employed the immunoSEQ multiplex PCR assay. RNA was extracted using the RNeasy kit, and roughly 0.45 to 1 ug of the RNA was reverse transcribed with random hexamers. Using fastp at Q25 and MiXCR, TCRdb reprocessed the public reads and kept productive beta chains. Records with the same CDR3 protein are collapsed into one entry carrying the most frequent genes and DNA. This sample is represented by about 150,000 distinct CDR3 sequences; around 96% of them were singletons. The ten largest clones capture roughly 0.21% of the sample. Sequenced: CD8+ T cells from PBMCs. The origin of the receptors is a human donor with multiple sclerosis.

This clonotype came up once. The chain recombines TRBV20-1 with TRBJ2-3; no clear D. Trimming removed 0 bases from V and 0 bases from J, with 7 bases in between. The germline CDR1 and CDR2 sequences are DFQATT and SNEGSKA (reference sequence). The CDR3 extends over 14 amino acids. DNA of the CDR3: TGCAGTGCTAGAGATTATGGCAGCACAGATACGCAGTATTTT. Amino acids: CSARDYGSTDTQYF.

In its sample, this clonotype was seen once. The gene calls are TRBV3-1 and TRBJ1-6, with unresolved D. Trimming took off 4 bases at V and 10 bases at J, with 20 bases between the two ends. CDR1 is LGHDT, CDR2 YNNKEL, per germline (reference sequence). This CDR3 has 16 residues. The CDR3 spells CASSRNPQQRSSPLHF. As DNA, the CDR3 is TGTGCCAGCAGCCGAAACCCACAACAACGGAGCTCACCCCTCCACTTT.

This chain joins TRBV27 and TRBJ1-2; D perhaps matches TRBD1 (6 bases). The germline CDR1 and CDR2 sequences are MNHEY and SMNVEV (reference sequence). V lost 4 bases to trimming and J lost 6 bases, with 18 bases between them. This CDR3 is built from 15 residues. This CDR3 reads CASSSILGRGNGYTF. CDR3 DNA: TGTGCCAGCAGTTCAATCCTCGGAAGGGGGAATGGCTACACCTTC.

The rearrangement links TRBV7-9 to TRBJ1-1, with D uncertain. CDR1 is SEHNR, CDR2 FQNEAQ, per germline (reference sequence). The CDR3 is 12 amino acids. Between the trimmed V and J ends, which lost 9 bases and 7 bases, there was a span of 15 bases. CDR3 sequence (DNA): TGTGCCAGTCAAGCAGTCGCGAATGAAGCTTTCTTT. Translation: CASQAVANEAFF.

The V gene is TRBV15, the J gene TRBJ1-1, with no clear D. The CDR3 totals 13 residues. Germline V gene lookup returns CDR1 LNHNV and CDR2 YYDKDF (reference sequence). Trimming took off 8 bases at V and 3 bases at J, with 13 bases between the two ends. The CDR3 loop reads CATRQAADTEAFF. The CDR3 DNA sequence: TGTGCCACCCGACAAGCCGCGGACACTGAAGCTTTCTTT.

This clonotype was seen a single time. The chain is built from TRBV4-1 and TRBJ2-2, with a weak D call TRBD2 (5 bases). V was pared by 0 bases and J by 10 bases, with 12 bases between. The germline CDR1 and CDR2 sequences are MGHRA and YSYEKL. The CDR3 has 14 residues. This CDR3 is CASSQDRGIEELFF. DNA of the CDR3: TGCGCCAGCAGCCAAGATCGGGGAATCGAGGAGCTGTTTTTT.

For the CDR3, the DNA is TGTGCCAGCAATCCGGGGAACACCGGGGAGCTGTTTTTT. The encoded protein is CASNPGNTGELFF. J is TRBJ2-2 and V is TRBV25-1; D is undetermined. Looked up from germline, CDR1 is MGHDK and CDR2 is SYGVNS. V was pared by 7 bases and J by 1 base, with 7 bases between. The CDR3 extends over 13 amino acids.

This sequence joins TRBV27 and TRBJ2-7; perhaps TRBD2 as D (5 bases). V lost 3 bases to trimming and J lost 3 bases, with 9 bases between them. The CDR3 runs 13 residues. Germline loops: CDR1 MNHEY, CDR2 SMNVEV (reference sequence). The CDR3 region has the DNA TGTGCCAGCAGTTTCCTTGCGGGCTACGAGCAGTACTTC. Protein: CASSFLAGYEQYF.